Shown below are 3 T cell receptor beta chains from a single sample sequenced in a study of T cells in tuberculosis. The assay was immunoSEQ multiplex PCR, and TCRdb's table has in-frame clones only and misses some. The sample has 25,000 to 30,000 clones; approximately 95% are singletons. Specimen: PBMCs. These receptors were collected from a donor between 10 and 35 years old with latent tuberculosis or without tuberculosis infection.

The chain uses TRBV6-6 and TRBJ2-3, with 7 bases aligning to TRBD1. The CDR3 has 15 residues. The V gene's germline CDR1 is MNHNY and CDR2 SVGAGI (reference sequence). With V trimmed by 6 bases and J by 1 base, 7 bases remained unmatched. The CDR3 DNA follows: TGTGCCAGCAGCCGCAGACAGGGTGGCACAGATACGCAGTATTTT. Encoded protein: CASSRRQGGTDTQYF.

The chain is built from TRBV6-1 and TRBJ2-2; 10 bases are shared with TRBD1. CDR3 length: 15 amino acids. V lost 4 bases to trimming and J lost 7 bases; unmatched junction nucleotides: 6. Germline CDR1 reads MNHNS; CDR2 reads SASEGT. This CDR3 is CASSAQTGGVGELFF. The CDR3 DNA reads TGTGCCAGCAGTGCCCAGACAGGGGGCGTCGGGGAGCTGTTTTTT.

The CDR3 DNA reads TGTGCCAGCAGCTTAAGGACAGGGGGGGCTAACTATGGCTACACCTTC. Residues: CASSLRTGGANYGYTF. The chain combines TRBV7-8 with TRBJ1-2, with 10 bases identical to TRBD1. V trimming: 2 bases; J trimming: 0 bases; junction bases outside the gene matches: 3. Germline V gene lookup returns CDR1 SGHVS and CDR2 FQNEAQ. CDR3 length: 16 residues.